The 24 T cell receptor beta chains below were found in one sample sequenced in a study of T cell changes during pregnancy in multiple sclerosis. The assay was immunoSEQ multiplex PCR, and TCRdb's table has in-frame clones only and misses some. The sample lists about 57,000 clones; 92% were seen once. Material: CD4+ T cells from peripheral blood mononuclear cells, obtained in the second trimester of pregnancy. The receptors here all came from a female donor with multiple sclerosis, enrolled in a pregnancy study.

This rearrangement joins TRBV6-6 to TRBJ1-1, with TRBD1 as a possible D gene (6 bases). CDR1 is MNHNY, CDR2 SVGAGI, per germline (reference sequence). With 4 bases removed from V and 5 bases from J, the gap between germline ends came to 20 bases. The CDR3 has 16 amino acids. The CDR3 loop is CASSFFTGPRNTEAFF. CDR3 coding DNA: TGTGCCAGCAGTTTCTTCACAGGGCCGCGGAATACTGAAGCTTTCTTT.

This rearrangement joins TRBV5-1 to TRBJ1-3; D is uncertain. Trimming stripped 0 bases from V and 0 bases from J, with 10 bases between. The CDR3 length is 16 residues. Germline assignment: CDR1 SGHRS and CDR2 YFSETQ. The CDR3: CASSLAEGTSGNTIYF. CDR3 nucleotide sequence: TGCGCCAGCAGCTTGGCCGAGGGTACCTCTGGAAACACCATATATTTT.

A single count supports this clone. V is TRBV13 and J is TRBJ1-6, with 8 bases matching TRBD1. Germline CDR1 reads PRHDT; CDR2 reads FYEKMQ (reference sequence). CDR3 length equals 16 residues. The junction had 10 bases not matched to a gene; V was cut back by 5 bases and J by 7 bases. The CDR3 nucleotides read TGTGCCAGCAGCCAGGGGGCCCGGTATAGGAATTCACCCCTCCACTTT. It codes for CASSQGARYRNSPLHF.

This sequence joins TRBV16 and TRBJ2-7; D might be TRBD1 (6 bases). The ends were cut back, 4 bases at V and 3 bases at J, with 10 bases in the middle. This CDR3 comprises 13 residues. The germline gives CDR1 KGHSY, CDR2 FQNENV. The CDR3 loop is CASSRDILYEQYF. Written as DNA, the CDR3 is TGTGCCAGCAGCCGGGACATCCTCTACGAGCAGTACTTC.

The rearrangement links TRBV5-6 to TRBJ2-5, with TRBD2 identical over 11 bases. The J segment lost 5 bases and the V segment lost 2 bases, leaving 11 bases of the junction unmatched. Looked up from germline, CDR1 is SGHDT and CDR2 is YYEEEE. The CDR3 is made up of 17 amino acids. The DNA of the CDR3 is TGTGCCAGCAGCTTACAATTGACTAGCGGGACGCGGGAGACCCAGTACTTC. Translated: CASSLQLTSGTRETQYF.

The J gene is TRBJ1-4, the V gene TRBV30; TRBD1 matches at 10 bases. The CDR3 totals 13 residues. The V gene's germline CDR1 is GTSNPN and CDR2 SVGIG (reference sequence). J gave up 3 bases and V 5 bases, and 0 bases lay outside the gene matches. As DNA, the CDR3 is TGTGCCTGGGGGACAGGGGCTAATGAAAAACTGTTTTTT. It codes for CAWGTGANEKLFF.

V gene TRBV7-9 combines with J gene TRBJ1-2; D is ambiguous. The CDR3 covers 14 residues. Germline assignment: CDR1 SEHNR and CDR2 FQNEAQ (reference sequence). V lost 7 bases, J lost 4 bases, and 16 bases lay in between. The CDR3 is CASTPSYGVYGYTF. In DNA, the CDR3 is TGTGCCAGCACCCCGTCTTATGGAGTCTATGGCTACACCTTC.

The J gene is TRBJ1-5, the V gene TRBV6-6, with D tentatively TRBD1 (6 bases). Trimming removed 6 bases at V and 5 bases at J, with 14 bases between. The CDR3 length is 14 residues. CDR1 is MNHNY and CDR2 is SVGAGI in the germline V gene (reference sequence). Here the CDR3 DNA reads TGTGCCAGCAGCCCCACAGGGATCGATCAGCCCCAGCATTTT. It translates to CASSPTGIDQPQHF.

The chain is built from TRBV5-1 and TRBJ2-1, with 10 bases aligning to TRBD1. This CDR3 contains 15 residues. Germline V lookup: CDR1 SGHRS, CDR2 YFSETQ. V trimming: 6 bases; J trimming: 8 bases; junction bases outside the gene matches: 11. This CDR3 is CASTTGTGVYHEQFF. Here the CDR3 DNA reads TGCGCCAGCACTACCGGGACAGGGGTGTATCATGAGCAGTTCTTC.

The chain links TRBV11-1 to TRBJ2-7; D might be TRBD1 (5 bases). The CDR3 covers 13 residues. V was shortened by 5 bases and J by 2 bases, with 10 bases between the two germline ends. Germline CDR1 and CDR2: SGHAT and FQDESV (reference sequence). The CDR3 protein is CASSPRQTYEQYF. The CDR3 DNA is TGTGCCAGCAGCCCCAGACAGACCTACGAGCAGTACTTC. Filled out from reference TRBV11-1 and TRBJ2-7, the complete variable domain reads EAEVAQSPRYKITEKSQAVAFWCDPISGHATLYWYRQILGQGPELLVQFQDESVVDDSQLPKDRFSAERLKGVDSTLKIQPAELGDSAMYLCASSPRQTYEQYFGPGTRLTVT.

The chain combines TRBV20-1 with TRBJ2-7; D may be TRBD1 (5 bases). The ends were cut back, 4 bases at V and 8 bases at J, with 9 bases in the middle. The CDR3 sequence is 10 residues long. CDR1 DFQATT and CDR2 SNEGSKA come from the germline V gene (reference sequence). The CDR3 here is CSAKGAQQYF. CDR3 coding DNA: TGCAGTGCTAAAGGGGCACAGCAGTACTTC.

The gene calls are TRBV30 and TRBJ1-5; no firm D call. Trimming pared 4 bases from V and 0 bases from J, leaving 7 bases between. Germline loops: CDR1 GTSNPN, CDR2 SVGIG (reference sequence). CDR3 length: 13 residues. The CDR3 region has the DNA TGTGCCTGGACCACAAATAGCAATCAGCCCCAGCATTTT. It codes for CAWTTNSNQPQHF.

The rearrangement uses TRBV7-2 and TRBJ1-2; maybe TRBD1 (6 bases). Germline V gene lookup returns CDR1 SGHTA and CDR2 FQGNSA. Trimming left V 10 bases short and J 8 bases short, with 14 bases between. The CDR3 has 11 amino acids. CDR3 DNA: TGTGCCACCAGGGGTCTCGGGGGCTACACCTTC. It translates to CATRGLGGYTF.

The J gene is TRBJ1-6, the V gene TRBV5-6, with D possibly being TRBD1 (5 bases). CDR3 length equals 14 residues. Germline CDR1 reads SGHDT; CDR2 reads YYEEEE. Trimming took 0 bases from V and 10 from J, leaving 11 bases between them. The CDR3 nucleotides are TGTGCCAGCAGCTTGGAACGGGGGAGCTCACCCCTCCACTTT. This sequence encodes CASSLERGSSPLHF.

The V gene is TRBV15, the J gene TRBJ2-2; D might be TRBD1 (5 bases). This CDR3 region has 14 residues. Germline V gene data show CDR1 as LNHNV and CDR2 as YYDKDF (reference sequence). V was shortened by 1 base and J by 4 bases, with 7 bases between the two germline ends. The CDR3 DNA sequence: TGTGCCACCAGCAGAGGAAGGGGCACCGGGGAGCTGTTTTTT. Translation: CATSRGRGTGELFF.

This chain uses TRBV7-9 with TRBJ1-5, with 7 bases lining up with TRBD1. CDR1 is SEHNR and CDR2 is FQNEAQ in the germline V gene (reference sequence). The V gene end was trimmed by 5 bases and the J gene end by 7 bases; junction bases not matched to a gene: 11. There are 15 residues in the CDR3. The CDR3 sequence: CASSPGGLRDQPQHF. The CDR3 region has the DNA TGTGCCAGCAGCCCAGGGGGGCTGAGGGACCAGCCCCAGCATTTT.

J is TRBJ1-5 and V is TRBV19, with D perhaps TRBD1 (5 bases). Trimming cost V 0 bases and J 5 bases, with 11 bases left between them. This CDR3 spans 15 amino acids. Germline lookup yields CDR1 LNHDA and CDR2 SQIVND (reference sequence). CDR3 nucleotide sequence: TGTGCCAGTAGTATAGAGGACATGGAACATCAGCCCCAGCATTTT. The encoded protein is CASSIEDMEHQPQHF. The variable domain in full, with the rest retrieved from reference TRBV19 and TRBJ1-5, is DGGITQSPKYLFRKEGQNVTLSCEQNLNHDAMYWYRQDPGQGLRLIYYSQIVNDFQKGDIAEGYSVSREKKESFPLTVTSAQKNPTAFYLCASSIEDMEHQPQHFGDGTRLSIL.

The rearrangement joins TRBV27 to TRBJ1-6; D is possibly TRBD1 (6 bases). The ends were cut back, 8 bases at V and 5 bases at J, with 19 bases in the middle. The CDR3 is 16 amino acids. Per the germline V gene, CDR1 is MNHEY and CDR2 is SMNVEV (reference sequence). The CDR3 nucleotides are TGTGCCAGCTCCCCGGCCAGGGGTCCTAATAATTCACCCCTCCACTTT. Its protein product is CASSPARGPNNSPLHF.

The chain links TRBV18 to TRBJ1-1; D is possibly TRBD1 (6 bases). CDR3 size: 14 residues. CDR1 and CDR2 (germline): KGHSH, LQKENI. Trimming took 5 bases from V and 5 from J, leaving 15 bases between them. The CDR3 sequence is CASSFTGQGTEAFF. The CDR3 coding sequence is TGTGCCAGCTCATTTACGGGACAAGGTACTGAAGCTTTCTTT. Variable domain in full (rest from reference TRBV18 and TRBJ1-1): NAGVMQNPRHLVRRRGQEARLRCSPMKGHSHVYWYRQLPEEGLKFMVYLQKENIIDESGMPKERFSAEFPKEGPSILRIQQVVRGDSAAYFCASSFTGQGTEAFFGQGTRLTVV.

This chain uses TRBV5-4 with TRBJ2-3, with TRBD2 matching 10 bases. The CDR3 sequence is 15 residues long. After removal of 3 bases from V and 6 bases from J, the junction contained 7 bases not matched to a gene. Germline-derived CDR1 and CDR2 are SGHNT and YYREEE (reference sequence). The CDR3 nucleotides are TGTGCCAGCAGCTCTGGGCTAGCGGGAGCGGATACGCAGTATTTT. This sequence encodes CASSSGLAGADTQYF.

The gene calls are TRBV28 and TRBJ2-5, with 7 bases identical to TRBD1. V lost 5 bases to trimming and J lost 6 bases; unmatched junction nucleotides: 12. This CDR3 spans 15 amino acids. Germline lookup yields CDR1 MDHEN and CDR2 SYDVKM. CDR3: CASSPSTGIRQTQYF. In nucleotides, the CDR3 is TGTGCCAGCAGTCCCTCGACAGGGATCCGGCAGACCCAGTACTTC.

The CDR3 protein is CTSSVSGGQETQYF. CDR3 DNA sequence: TGCACCAGCAGTGTGAGCGGGGGGCAAGAGACCCAGTACTTC. The chain is built from TRBV1 and TRBJ2-5; TRBD2, the table's D call, lacks a check against the DNA. TRBV1 is reported as a pseudogene. The CDR3 extends over 14 amino acids.

This clone was seen only a few times. V and J are TRBV19 and TRBJ2-5; TRBD2 might be the D (5 bases). This CDR3 region has 14 residues. The germline V gene encodes CDR1 LNHDA and CDR2 SQIVND (reference sequence). Between the trimmed V and J ends, which lost 8 bases and 3 bases, there was a span of 16 bases. The CDR3 sequence: CASRGLYKEETQYF. The CDR3 coding sequence is TGTGCCAGTCGCGGACTCTACAAAGAAGAGACCCAGTACTTC.

V and J are TRBV30 and TRBJ1-2; tentatively, D is TRBD1 (6 bases). The CDR3 runs to 11 residues. The germline V and J ends were trimmed by 8 bases and 6 bases, with 13 bases remaining between them. CDR1 and CDR2 (germline): GTSNPN, SVGIG (reference sequence). The DNA for the CDR3 is TGTGCCGGGGGCAAGAGCCATGGCTACACCTTC. Translated, it gives CAGGKSHGYTF.